This T cell receptor (beta chain) was sequenced for a study of blood T cells in healthy people across ages. Study information: Template-switching capture recovered about one barcoded beta molecule per two T cells.

This CDR3 is 13 amino acids long. V lost 2 bases and J 11 bases, leaving 15 bases between the germline ends. Germline CDR1 reads MNHEY; CDR2 reads SMNVEV (reference sequence). A second PCR of about 6 to 12 cycles used a sample-barcoded 5' primer and a J-beta primer mix. There were at least 3 million CDR3-containing paired-end reads obtained from each sample. MiXCR, run by TCRdb on the 5' RACE reads, gives a single entry per CDR3 protein. The repertoire holds some 1 million distinct CDR3 sequences, with around 43% as singletons. The material sequenced was blood. This TCR was sampled from a woman between 55 and 75 years old in good health. V usage is TRBV27 and J usage is TRBJ2-5, with D tentatively TRBD2 (5 bases). CDR3 in amino acids: CASSLLRPGEQYF. In DNA form, the CDR3 reads TGTGCCAGCAGTTTACTACGCCCCGGGGAGCAGTACTTC.